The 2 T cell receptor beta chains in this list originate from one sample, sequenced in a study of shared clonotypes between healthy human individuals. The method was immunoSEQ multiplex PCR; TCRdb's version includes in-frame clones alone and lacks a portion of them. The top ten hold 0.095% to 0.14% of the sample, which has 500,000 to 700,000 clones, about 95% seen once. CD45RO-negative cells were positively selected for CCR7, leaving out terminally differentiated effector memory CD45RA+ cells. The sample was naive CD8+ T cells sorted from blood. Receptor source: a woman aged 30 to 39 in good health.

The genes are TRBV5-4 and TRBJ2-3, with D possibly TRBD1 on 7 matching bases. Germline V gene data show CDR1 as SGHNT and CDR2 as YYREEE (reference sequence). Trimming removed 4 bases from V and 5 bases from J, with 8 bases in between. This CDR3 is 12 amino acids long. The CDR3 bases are TGTGCCAGCAGCCAGGGGGGAGATACGCAGTATTTT. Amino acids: CASSQGGDTQYF. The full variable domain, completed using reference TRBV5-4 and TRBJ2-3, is ETGVTQSPTHLIKTRGQQVTLRCSSQSGHNTVSWYQQALGQGPQFIFQYYREEENGRGNFPPRFSGLQFPNYSSELNVNALELDDSALYLCASSQGGDTQYFGPGTRLTVL.

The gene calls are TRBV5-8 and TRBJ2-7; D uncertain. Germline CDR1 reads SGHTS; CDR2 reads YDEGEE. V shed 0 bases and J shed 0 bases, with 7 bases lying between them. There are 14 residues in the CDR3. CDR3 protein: CASSLGTRSYEQYF. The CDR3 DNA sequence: TGTGCCAGCAGCTTGGGCACACGCTCCTACGAGCAGTACTTC.